This record looks at one T cell receptor (beta chain) sequence and its context. This specimen belongs to a study of T cells in Graves' hyperthyroidism and ophthalmopathy. The V end lost 6 bases, the J end lost 6 bases, and 12 bases lay between the germline ends. This CDR3 is built from 13 residues. Diagnoses rested on clinical symptoms, serum thyroxine and TRAb, thyroid ultrasound and orbital computed tomography. Amplified TCR beta CDR3 regions came from RNA transcripts. Initially, a first-round RT-PCR of the TCR CDR3 employed the HTBI primer set. Each CDR3 protein is one row after TCRdb ran MiXCR on the multiplex PCR reads. The sample lists fewer than 900,000 distinct CDR3 sequences, around a sixth seen once, with roughly 17% in the top ten.

The sequenced sample was blood. This TCR came from a woman in her 50s with Graves' hyperthyroidism that later progressed to Graves' ophthalmopathy. This rearrangement joins TRBV12-3 or TRBV12-4 to TRBJ1-5, with a tentative D call TRBD1 (6 bases). CDR3 DNA: TGTGCCAGCAGGAAACAGGGTTCTCAGCCCCAGCATTTT. It encodes CASRKQGSQPQHF.